This TCR beta chain was documented in a study of T cells after posttransplantation cyclophosphamide. Busulfan-fludarabine conditioning, marrow transplant, and cyclophosphamide on days +3 and +4 were administered. The repertoire was sequenced with immunoSEQ multiplex PCR; TCRdb's copy has only in-frame clones and lacks some. The top ten hold about 40% of the sample, which has 2,700 or so clones, about 74% seen once. On this clone: The antigen is unknown.

General observations from the study: Later post-transplant blood repertoires were often dominated by donor CD8+ memory clones. TRB clonality was highly associated with recipient CMV seropositivity and reactivation.

V lost 2 bases to trimming and J lost 0 bases; unmatched junction nucleotides: 2. Germline V gene lookup returns CDR1 SGHRS and CDR2 YFSETQ. CDR3 length: 15 amino acids. This TCR was recovered from a female patient aged 50-59 years who received an allogeneic stem cell transplant from a related donor, was CMV-positive, and had no GVHD. Some T cells may be the graft donor's. The chain carries TRBV5-1 and TRBJ2-5; 9 nucleotides align to TRBD2. The specimen comprised PBMCs, sampled after allogeneic stem cell transplant with posttransplant cyclophosphamide. CDR3 sequence (DNA): TGCGCCAGCAGCTTTACTAGCGGGTACCAAGAGACCCAGTACTTC. It codes for CASSFTSGYQETQYF. Full variable domain (rest looked up from reference TRBV5-1 and TRBJ2-5): KAGVTQTPRYLIKTRGQQVTLSCSPISGHRSVSWYQQTPGQGLQFLFEYFSETQRNKGNFPGRFSGRQFSNSRSEMNVSTLELGDSALYLCASSFTSGYQETQYFGPGTRLLVL.